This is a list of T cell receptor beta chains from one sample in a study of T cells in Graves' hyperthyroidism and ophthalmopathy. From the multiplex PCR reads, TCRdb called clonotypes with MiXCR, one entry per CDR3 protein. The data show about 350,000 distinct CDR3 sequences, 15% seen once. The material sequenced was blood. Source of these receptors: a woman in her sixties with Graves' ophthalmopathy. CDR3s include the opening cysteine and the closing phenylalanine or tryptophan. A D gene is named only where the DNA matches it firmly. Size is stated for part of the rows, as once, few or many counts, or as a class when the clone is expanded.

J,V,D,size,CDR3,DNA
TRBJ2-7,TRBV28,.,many,CASSLRDIPYEQYF,TGTGCCAGCAGTTTAAGGGACATCCCCTACGAGCAGTACTTC
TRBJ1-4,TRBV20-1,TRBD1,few,CSAPGGRGLPNEKLFF,TGCAGTGCTCCAGGGGGACGTGGCCTCCCGAATGAAAAACTGTTTTTT
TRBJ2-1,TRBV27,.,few,CASSPGGGEQFF,TGTGCCAGCAGCCCCGGCGGAGGTGAGCAGTTCTTC
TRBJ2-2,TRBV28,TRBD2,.,CATETSELAGELFF,TGTGCCACCGAAACTAGCGAACTGGCCGGGGAGCTGTTTTTT
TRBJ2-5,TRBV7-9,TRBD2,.,CASSWPGLAGVETQYF,TGTGCCAGCAGCTGGCCGGGACTAGCGGGAGTGGAGACCCAGTACTTC
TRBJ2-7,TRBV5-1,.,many,CASSLDLVGVTLVQYF,TGCGCCAGCAGCTTGGACCTCGTCGGGGTCACCTTGGTGCAGTACTTC
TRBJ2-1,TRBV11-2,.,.,CASSFNFGSSYNEQFF,TGTGCCAGTAGCTTTAACTTCGGGAGCTCCTACAATGAGCAGTTCTTC
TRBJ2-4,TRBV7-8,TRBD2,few,CASSLDIAGGTWGQYF,TGTGCCAGCAGCTTAGATATAGCGGGAGGTACTTGGGGTCAGTACTTC
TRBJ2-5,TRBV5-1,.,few,CASSSGELQETQYF,TGCGCCAGCAGCTCCGGGGAACTGCAAGAGACCCAGTACTTC
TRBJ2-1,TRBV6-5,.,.,CASSYDIGEAYEQFF,TGTGCCAGCAGTTACGACATAGGGGAGGCCTATGAGCAGTTCTTC
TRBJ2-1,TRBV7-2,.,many,CASSLRGWEYSYNEQFF,TGTGCCAGCAGCTTAAGAGGATGGGAGTACTCCTACAATGAGCAGTTCTTC
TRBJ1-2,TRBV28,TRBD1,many,CASRKDRVSYGYTF,TGTGCCAGCAGAAAGGACAGGGTATCCTATGGCTACACCTTC
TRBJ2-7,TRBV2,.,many,CASSASPSSYEQYF,TGTGCCAGCAGCGCATCCCCATCCTCCTACGAGCAGTACTTC
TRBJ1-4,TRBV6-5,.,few,CASSYSATMGEKLFF,TGTGCCAGCAGTTACTCCGCCACCATGGGTGAAAAACTGTTTTTT
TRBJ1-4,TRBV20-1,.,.,CSARSQEKLFF,TGCAGTGCTAGATCCCAGGAAAAACTGTTTTTT
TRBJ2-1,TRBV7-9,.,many,CASSLGRNEQFF,TGTGCCAGCAGCTTAGGCCGCAATGAGCAGTTCTTC
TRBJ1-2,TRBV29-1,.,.,CSGQAGAYGYTF,TGCAGCGGCCAGGCGGGGGCGTATGGCTACACCTTC
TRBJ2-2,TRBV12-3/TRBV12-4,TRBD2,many,CASSLRGSPTGELFF,TGTGCCAGCAGTTTACGCGGGAGTCCAACCGGGGAGCTGTTTTTT
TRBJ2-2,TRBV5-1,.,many,CASSLALTGYTGELFF,TGCGCCAGCAGCTTGGCCTTGACAGGTTACACCGGGGAGCTGTTTTTT
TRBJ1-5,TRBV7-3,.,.,CASSPLGGGYQPQHF,TGTGCCAGCAGCCCCTTGGGGGGAGGTTACCAGCCCCAGCATTTT
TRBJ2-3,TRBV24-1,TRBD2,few,CATGSGAADTQYF,TGTGCCACCGGAAGCGGGGCCGCAGATACGCAGTATTTT
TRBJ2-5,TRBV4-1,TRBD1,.,CASSQDRVGQGAKETQYF,TGCGCCAGCAGCCAAGATCGTGTAGGACAGGGGGCGAAGGAGACCCAGTACTTC
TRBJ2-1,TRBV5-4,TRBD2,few,CASSLDILAGNYNEQFF,TGTGCCAGCAGCTTGGATATACTAGCGGGAAACTACAATGAGCAGTTCTTC
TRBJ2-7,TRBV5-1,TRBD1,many,CASSLEYLGTGGEQYF,TGCGCCAGCAGCTTGGAATACCTGGGGACAGGGGGCGAGCAGTACTTC
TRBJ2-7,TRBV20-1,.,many,CSANLVGYEQYF,TGCAGTGCCAACTTGGTCGGCTACGAGCAGTACTTC
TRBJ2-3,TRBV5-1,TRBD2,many,CASSSTFSGPSTDTQYF,TGCGCCAGCAGCTCGACATTTAGCGGGCCGAGCACAGATACGCAGTATTTT
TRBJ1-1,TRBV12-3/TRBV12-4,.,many,CASSLGMMAEAFF,TGTGCCAGCAGTTTAGGTATGATGGCTGAAGCTTTCTTT
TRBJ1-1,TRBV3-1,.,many,CASSRTGGDFEAFF,TGTGCCAGCAGCCGTACCGGGGGGGATTTTGAAGCTTTCTTT
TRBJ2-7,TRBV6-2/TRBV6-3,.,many,CASSYSRGNGEQYF,TGTGCCAGCAGTTACTCGAGAGGGAACGGCGAGCAGTACTTC
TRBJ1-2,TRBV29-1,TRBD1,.,CSGRQGNYGYTF,TGCAGCGGAAGACAGGGGAACTATGGCTACACCTTC
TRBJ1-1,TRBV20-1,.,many,CSASQGNTEAFF,TGCAGTGCTAGTCAGGGGAACACTGAAGCTTTCTTT
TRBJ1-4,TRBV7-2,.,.,CASSLLFGLTNEKLFF,TGTGCCAGCAGCTTACTTTTTGGGCTCACTAATGAAAAACTGTTTTTT
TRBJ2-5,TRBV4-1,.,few,CASSLPDRKTQYF,TGCGCCAGCAGCCTACCAGACAGAAAGACCCAGTACTTC
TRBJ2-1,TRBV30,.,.,CAVGATLNEQFF,TGTGCCGTGGGAGCTACCCTCAATGAGCAGTTCTTC
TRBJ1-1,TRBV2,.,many,CAISREVNTEAFF,TGTGCCATATCGAGGGAGGTGAACACTGAAGCTTTCTTT
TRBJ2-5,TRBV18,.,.,CASSPTTGSGETQYF,TGTGCCAGCTCACCAACCACCGGGAGCGGCGAGACCCAGTACTTC
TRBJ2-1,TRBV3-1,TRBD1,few,CASRNRGHNNEQFF,TGTGCCAGCAGAAACAGGGGGCACAACAATGAGCAGTTCTTC
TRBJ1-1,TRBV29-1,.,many,CSVDKGWTEAFF,TGCAGCGTTGATAAGGGGTGGACTGAAGCTTTCTTT
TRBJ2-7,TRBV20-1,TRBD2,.,CSVRPPGLDALLEQYF,TGCAGTGTTAGACCCCCCGGACTAGACGCGCTCCTCGAGCAGTACTTC
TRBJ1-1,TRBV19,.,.,CASSIGLMNTEAFF,TGTGCCAGTAGTATTGGACTCATGAACACTGAAGCTTTCTTT
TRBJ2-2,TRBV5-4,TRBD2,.,CASSFGGWEGSRELFF,TGTGCCAGCAGCTTCGGAGGGTGGGAGGGTTCCCGGGAGCTGTTTTTT
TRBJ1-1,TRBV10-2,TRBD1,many,CASRPTGTEAFF,TGCGCCAGCAGGCCGACAGGGACTGAAGCTTTCTTT